Each of the 13 T cell receptor beta chains below was sequenced from the same sample in a study of response to subunit inactivated influenza vaccine (dated by TCRdb to about 2018). Library preparation employed RT-PCR. Data came from an Illumina HiSeq 2500. Clones were called with MiXCR by TCRdb after fastp trimmed the public reads at Q25, and only in-frame beta chains were retained. Identical CDR3 proteins give one entry, which carries the most common genes and DNA. The sample table records about 530,000 distinct CDR3 sequences; roughly 13% of these occur just once. The top ten clones comprise around 14% of the sample. In the paper's terms, the time point label means: 45 days after influenza vaccine administration. The sequencing used PBMCs from blood, collected more than 35 days after vaccination. Source of these receptors: a man aged 45-65 years who received an inactivated influenza vaccine. Donor details come from another sample of the same person, matched by shared clones.

The chain recombines TRBV28 with TRBJ1-1, with D tentatively TRBD1 (6 bases). The germline V gene encodes CDR1 MDHEN and CDR2 SYDVKM. CDR3 size: 14 residues. V was trimmed by 3 bases and J by 3 bases, leaving 11 bases between them. The CDR3 is CASSFRGPYTEAFF. The CDR3 coding sequence is TGTGCCAGCAGTTTCAGGGGACCTTACACTGAAGCTTTCTTT.

This clonotype was seen only a few times. The chain joins TRBV5-5 to TRBJ1-4; the D is unclear. V lost 0 bases to trimming and J lost 12 bases, with 9 bases between them. This CDR3 is 12 amino acids long. Germline lookup yields CDR1 SGHKS and CDR2 YYEKEE (reference sequence). The CDR3: CASSLEGSQLFF. The CDR3, as DNA: TGTGCCAGCAGCTTGGAGGGTTCCCAACTGTTTTTT.

This clonotype has ten or more counts. V is TRBV27 and J is TRBJ2-1, with D possibly being TRBD2 (5 bases). The V end lost 3 bases, the J end lost 5 bases, and 14 bases lay between the germline ends. CDR3 size: 15 residues. Germline V gene sequence: CDR1 MNHEY, CDR2 SMNVEV (reference sequence). In nucleotides, the CDR3 is TGTGCCAGCAGTTTTAACGGACTGCCTAACAATGAGCAGTTCTTC. Translated, it gives CASSFNGLPNNEQFF.

The chain's CDR3 is CASSPAGAGVTDTQYF. The CDR3, as DNA: TGCGCCAGCAGCCCCGCCGGGGCGGGAGTGACAGATACGCAGTATTTT. V gene TRBV5-1 combines with J gene TRBJ2-3; 7 positions match TRBD2. Unmatched junction bases numbered 11, after V lost 4 bases and J lost 3 bases. Germline V gene sequence: CDR1 SGHRS, CDR2 YFSETQ. This CDR3 spans 16 amino acids.

CDR3 residues: CASNQGGYQETQYF. CDR3 nucleotide sequence: TGCGCCAGCAATCAGGGCGGGTACCAAGAGACCCAGTACTTC. This rearrangement joins TRBV5-1 to TRBJ2-5, with D perhaps assigned TRBD1 or TRBD2 (5 bases each). CDR1 is SGHRS, CDR2 YFSETQ, per germline. This CDR3 comprises 14 residues. V lost 6 bases, J lost 0 bases, and 12 bases lay in between.

This sequence joins TRBV29-1 and TRBJ2-7; 9 positions agree with TRBD1. V was pared by 6 bases and J by 3 bases, with 6 bases of the junction left unmatched. The CDR3 runs 13 residues. The germline gives CDR1 SQVTM, CDR2 ANQGSEA. The DNA for the CDR3 is TGCAGCGTGAATCCGGGACAGGGCTACGAGCAGTACTTC. Amino acids: CSVNPGQGYEQYF.

This clonotype was detected many times. This chain uses TRBV5-1 with TRBJ2-7; possibly TRBD2 for D (5 bases). The germline gives CDR1 SGHRS, CDR2 YFSETQ. The V and J ends lost 1 base and 5 bases respectively, with 13 bases between them. The CDR3 contains 14 residues. CDR3 loop: CASSLRGIGHEQYF. In DNA form, the CDR3 reads TGCGCCAGCAGCTTGAGAGGGATTGGGCACGAGCAGTACTTC.

This clonotype was detected only a few times. The chain employs TRBV4-1 and TRBJ1-5, with D possibly matching TRBD1 (5 bases). Germline CDR1 reads MGHRA; CDR2 reads YSYEKL. The CDR3 sequence is 16 residues long. V lost 1 base and J 0 bases, leaving 10 bases between the germline ends. As DNA, the CDR3 is TGCGCCAGCAGCCAAGCCCCAGGGTCTAGCAATCAGCCCCAGCATTTT. This codes for CASSQAPGSSNQPQHF.

CDR3 in amino acids: CASSQITTRETQYF. CDR3 DNA: TGTGCCAGCAGCCAAATAACCACACGAGAGACCCAGTACTTC. The chain recombines TRBV14 with TRBJ2-5; D remains ambiguous. This CDR3 is built from 14 residues. The germline CDR1 and CDR2 sequences are SGHDN and FVKESK. V gave up 2 bases and J gave up 4 bases, with 11 bases separating them.

On this clonotype itself: A read error may produce the germline difference seen at one junction end. J is TRBJ2-1 and V is TRBV12-3 or TRBV12-4; the D is unclear. The CDR3 loop spans 12 amino acids. In DNA form, the CDR3 reads TGTGCCAGCATTTTAGGTTTCGGTGAGCAGTTCTTC. Translating gives CASILGFGEQFF.

The V call is TRBV5-1, the J call TRBJ1-3, with D possibly TRBD1 on 6 matching bases. The CDR3 has 15 amino acids. V lost 4 bases, J lost 2 bases, and 13 bases lay in between. From germline, CDR1 is SGHRS and CDR2 YFSETQ. The CDR3 protein is CASSPTRTAGNTIYF. CDR3 DNA: TGCGCCAGCAGCCCCACTCGGACAGCTGGAAACACCATATATTTT.

The V and J genes are TRBV5-5 and TRBJ2-7; tentatively, D is TRBD2 (5 bases). CDR3 size: 15 residues. V lost 0 bases and J 4 bases, leaving 14 bases between the germline ends. Germline V lookup: CDR1 SGHKS, CDR2 YYEKEE (reference sequence). The CDR3, as DNA: TGTGCCAGCAGCTTGGGTACGGGGAAGCAATACGAGCAGTACTTC. Its protein is CASSLGTGKQYEQYF.

This clonotype has only a few counts. V is TRBV25-1 and J is TRBJ2-4; possible D gene TRBD1, 6 bases. Germline lookup yields CDR1 MGHDK and CDR2 SYGVNS. The V and J ends lost 6 bases and 3 bases respectively, with 12 bases between them. The CDR3 has 14 residues. CDR3 amino acids: CASSDRDNKNIQYF. In DNA, the CDR3 is TGTGCCAGCAGCGACCGGGACAACAAAAACATTCAGTACTTC.